The clone carrying this T cell receptor (beta chain) was counted ten times or more. Trimming removed 4 bases at V and 6 bases at J, with 6 bases between. The CDR3 is made up of 11 amino acids. Germline-derived CDR1 and CDR2 are SNHLY and FYNNEI. The data stem from a study of Graves' ophthalmopathy and Graves' hyperthyroidism. Using RNA transcripts, the TCR beta CDR3 regions were amplified. Scientists carried out first-round RT-PCR using HTBI primers and then a second-round multiplex PCR. From the multiplex PCR reads, TCRdb called clonotypes with MiXCR, one entry per CDR3 protein. This table holds roughly 480,000 distinct CDR3 sequences, around 15% found once.

The rearrangement joins TRBV2 to TRBJ1-2; D is undetermined. The sample comprised blood. The source of this sequence is a woman between 25 and 40 years old with Graves' ophthalmopathy. The CDR3 sequence is CASSGGNGYTF. The CDR3 bases are TGTGCCAGCAGTGGAGGAAATGGCTACACCTTC.